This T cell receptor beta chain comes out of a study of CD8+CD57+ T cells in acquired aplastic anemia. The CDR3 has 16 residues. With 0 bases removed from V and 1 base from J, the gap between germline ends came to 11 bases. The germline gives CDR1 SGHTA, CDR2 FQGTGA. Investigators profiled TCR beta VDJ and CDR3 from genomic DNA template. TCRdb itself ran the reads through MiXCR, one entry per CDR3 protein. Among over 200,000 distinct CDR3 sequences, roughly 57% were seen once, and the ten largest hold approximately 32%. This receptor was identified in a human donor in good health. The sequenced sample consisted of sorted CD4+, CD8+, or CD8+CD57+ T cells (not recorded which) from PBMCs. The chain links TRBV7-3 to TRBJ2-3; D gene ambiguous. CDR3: CASSLTVGSGTDTQYF. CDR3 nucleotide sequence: TGTGCCAGCAGCTTAACAGTCGGCTCCGGCACAGATACGCAGTATTTT. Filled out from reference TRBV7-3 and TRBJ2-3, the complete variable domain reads GAGVSQTPSNKVTEKGKYVELRCDPISGHTALYWYRQSLGQGPEFLIYFQGTGAADDSGLPNDRFFAVRPEGSVSTLKIQRTERGDSAVYLCASSLTVGSGTDTQYFGPGTRLTVL.